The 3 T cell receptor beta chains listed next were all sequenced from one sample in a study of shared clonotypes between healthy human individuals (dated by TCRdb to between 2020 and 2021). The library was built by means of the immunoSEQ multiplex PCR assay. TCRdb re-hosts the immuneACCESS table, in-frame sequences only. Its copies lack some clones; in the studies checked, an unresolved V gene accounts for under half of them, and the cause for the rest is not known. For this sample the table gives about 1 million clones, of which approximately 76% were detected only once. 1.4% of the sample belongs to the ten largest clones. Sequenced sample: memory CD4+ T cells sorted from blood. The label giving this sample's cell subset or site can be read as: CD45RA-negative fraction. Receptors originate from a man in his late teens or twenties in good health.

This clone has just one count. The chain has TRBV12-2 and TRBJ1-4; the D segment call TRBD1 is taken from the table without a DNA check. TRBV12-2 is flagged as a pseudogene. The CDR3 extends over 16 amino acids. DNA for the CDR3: TGTGCAAGTCGCTTCCGGGACACAGCAACTAATGAAAAACTGTTTTTT. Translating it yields CASRFRDTATNEKLFF.

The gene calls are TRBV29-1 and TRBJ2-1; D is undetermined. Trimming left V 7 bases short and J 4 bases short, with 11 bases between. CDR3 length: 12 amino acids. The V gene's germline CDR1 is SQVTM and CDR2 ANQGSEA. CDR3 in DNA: TGCAGCGCGAACCAGTGGTACAATGAGCAGTTCTTC. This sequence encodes CSANQWYNEQFF.

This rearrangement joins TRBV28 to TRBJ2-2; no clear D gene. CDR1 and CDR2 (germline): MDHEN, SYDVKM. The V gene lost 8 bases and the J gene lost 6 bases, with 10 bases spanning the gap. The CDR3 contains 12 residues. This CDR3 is CASGDSAGELFF. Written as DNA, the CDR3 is TGTGCCAGCGGTGACTCGGCCGGGGAGCTGTTTTTT.